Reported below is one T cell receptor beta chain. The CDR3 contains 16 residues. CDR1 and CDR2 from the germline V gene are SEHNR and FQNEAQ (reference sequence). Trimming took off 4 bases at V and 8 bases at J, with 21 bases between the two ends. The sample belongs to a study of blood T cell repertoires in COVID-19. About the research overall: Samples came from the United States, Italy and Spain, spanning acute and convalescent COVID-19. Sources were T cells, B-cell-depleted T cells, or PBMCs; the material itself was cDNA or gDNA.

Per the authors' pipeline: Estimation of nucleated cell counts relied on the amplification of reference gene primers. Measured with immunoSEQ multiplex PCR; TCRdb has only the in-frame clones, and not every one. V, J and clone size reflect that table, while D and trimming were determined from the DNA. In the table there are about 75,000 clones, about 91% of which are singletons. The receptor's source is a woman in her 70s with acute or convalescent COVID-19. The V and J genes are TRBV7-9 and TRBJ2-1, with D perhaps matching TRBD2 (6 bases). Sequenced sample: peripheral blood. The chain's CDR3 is CASSSHRGINVDEQFF. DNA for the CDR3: TGTGCCAGCAGCTCCCACCGCGGGATCAACGTCGATGAGCAGTTCTTC.